Presented here are 32 T cell receptor beta chains from one specimen sequenced in a study of blood T cell repertoires in COVID-19 (dated by TCRdb to 2020 to 2022). Libraries were prepared through the immunoSEQ multiplex PCR assay. TCRdb took this table from immuneACCESS and kept in-frame rearrangements with V and J called. Such tables lack part of the clones; where checked against another copy, unresolved V genes explain under half of the gap, and the rest is unexplained. The sample table holds under 300,000 clones, of which around nine tenths were seen once. About 0.99% of the sample goes to the ten largest clones. Sequencing used peripheral blood. These receptors were collected from a woman aged 40 to 55 who had recovered from COVID-19.

The chain links TRBV12-3 or TRBV12-4 to TRBJ1-1; D is unclear. The CDR3 spans 11 residues. V was trimmed by 7 bases and J by 4 bases, leaving 7 bases between them. Here the CDR3 reads CASTRITEAFF. CDR3 bases: TGTGCCAGCACCAGAATCACTGAAGCTTTCTTT.

The chain uses TRBV9 and TRBJ2-3, with 10 bases aligning to TRBD2. The V segment lost 0 bases and the J segment 6 bases; nucleotides outside the gene matches: 4. The CDR3 is 15 residues long. Germline V gene data show CDR1 as SGDLS and CDR2 as YYNGEE. The CDR3 DNA reads as TGTGCCAGCAGCGTAGCTAGCGGGAGATGGGATACGCAGTATTTT. Translating it yields CASSVASGRWDTQYF.

This chain links TRBV5-5 with TRBJ2-5, with a weak D call TRBD1 (6 bases). V was cut by 0 bases and J by 4 bases, with 13 bases left in between. The CDR3 extends over 15 amino acids. Germline CDR1 SGHKS, CDR2 YYEKEE (reference sequence). DNA for the CDR3: TGTGCCAGCAGCTTGGAGGAGACAGGATTAGAGACCCAGTACTTC. Amino acid sequence: CASSLEETGLETQYF.

V usage is TRBV5-4 and J usage is TRBJ2-3; 8 bases align to TRBD1. V lost 4 bases, J lost 0 bases, and 4 bases stayed unmatched. The CDR3 has 15 amino acids. Germline CDR1 SGHNT, CDR2 YYREEE (reference sequence). CDR3: CASSLDRVSTDTQYF. As DNA, the CDR3 is TGTGCCAGCAGCCTGGACAGGGTTAGCACAGATACGCAGTATTTT.

The J gene is TRBJ2-1, the V gene TRBV27; D unclear. The germline V and J ends were trimmed by 3 bases and 4 bases, with 13 bases remaining between them. This CDR3 comprises 15 residues. Per the germline V gene, CDR1 is MNHEY and CDR2 is SMNVEV (reference sequence). This chain's CDR3 is CASSFTPVGYNEQFF. The CDR3, as DNA: TGTGCCAGCAGTTTTACCCCCGTCGGGTACAATGAGCAGTTCTTC.

This clone was counted ten times or more. The CDR3 loop reads CASSPAGGPPPNYGYTF. The CDR3 DNA reads as TGTGCCAGCAGCCCCGCGGGGGGACCACCTCCTAACTATGGCTACACCTTC. The rearrangement links TRBV5-6 to TRBJ1-2, with D possibly TRBD1 on 5 matching bases. The CDR3 consists of 17 residues. Trimming shortened V by 4 bases and J by 0 bases, and 19 bases separated the two germline ends. CDR1 and CDR2 from the germline V gene are SGHDT and YYEEEE.

This chain joins TRBV19 and TRBJ2-5; 13 nucleotides line up with TRBD2. The V segment lost 3 bases and the J segment 0 bases; nucleotides outside the gene matches: 4. CDR1 and CDR2 from the germline V gene are LNHDA and SQIVND (reference sequence). CDR3 length: 17 residues. The CDR3 DNA reads TGTGCCAGTAGTATCGGGACTAGCGGGATGTACCAAGAGACCCAGTACTTC. The encoded protein is CASSIGTSGMYQETQYF.

V and J are TRBV7-2 and TRBJ2-1; TRBD2 agrees at 12 bases. V lost 5 bases, J lost 3 bases, and 2 bases stayed unmatched. The CDR3 length is 15 residues. Looked up from germline, CDR1 is SGHTA and CDR2 is FQGNSA. CDR3 sequence reads: CASSRGLAGYNEQFF. The CDR3 bases are TGTGCCAGCAGCCGGGGACTAGCGGGCTACAATGAGCAGTTCTTC.

The genes are TRBV25-1 and TRBJ2-7; 8 bases match TRBD2. The germline CDR1 and CDR2 sequences are MGHDK and SYGVNS. V shed 3 bases and J 7 bases; nucleotides not matched to a gene: 8. The CDR3 has 14 residues. The CDR3 region is CASSDPGGLGEQYF. As DNA, the CDR3 is TGTGCCAGCAGTGACCCGGGGGGGTTGGGGGAGCAGTACTTC.

The V and J genes are TRBV2 and TRBJ2-7, with unresolved D. The CDR3 runs 14 residues. V dropped 6 bases and J dropped 0 bases, with 12 bases sitting between them. The V gene's germline CDR1 is SNHLY and CDR2 FYNNEI. The CDR3 loop is CASSHPLRSYEQYV. In DNA, the CDR3 is TGTGCCAGCAGCCACCCTTTGCGCTCCTACGAGCAGTACGTC.

V is TRBV4-3 and J is TRBJ2-2; 8 bases match TRBD2. The length of the CDR3 is 16 residues. V dropped 2 bases and J dropped 4; count of bases not matched to a gene: 6. Germline V lookup: CDR1 LGHNA, CDR2 YSLEER. CDR3 bases: TGCGCCAGCAGCCAATACGGGGGGGGCATCACCGGGGAGCTGTTTTTT. Its translation is CASSQYGGGITGELFF.

V gene TRBV19 combines with J gene TRBJ1-3; 8 nucleotides line up with TRBD1. The CDR3 runs 14 residues. Per the germline V gene, CDR1 is LNHDA and CDR2 is SQIVND (reference sequence). Trimming cost V 3 bases and J 3 bases; bases outside gene matches: 1. The CDR3 reads CASSITGGGNTIYF. In nucleotides, the CDR3 is TGTGCCAGTAGTATCACAGGGGGTGGAAACACCATATATTTT.

The rearrangement uses TRBV7-2 and TRBJ2-2; possible D gene TRBD1, 6 bases. The CDR3 sequence is 13 residues long. Germline values: CDR1 SGHTA, CDR2 FQGNSA. V dropped 6 bases and J dropped 5 bases, with 10 bases sitting between them. The DNA for the CDR3 is TGTGCCAGCAGACCAACAGGGACCGGGGAGCTGTTTTTT. Translating it yields CASRPTGTGELFF.

J is TRBJ2-7 and V is TRBV6-6; 9 bases are shared with TRBD2. The germline V gene has CDR1 MNHNY and CDR2 SVGAGI (reference sequence). The ends lost 8 bases at V and 6 bases at J; junction bases unmatched: 11. The CDR3 runs 14 residues. The CDR3 loop is CASLRSLAGSEQYF. The CDR3 coding sequence is TGTGCCAGCCTACGGTCCCTAGCGGGGTCCGAGCAGTACTTC.

The chain uses TRBV4-2 and TRBJ2-1, with a tentative D call TRBD2 (5 bases). This CDR3 contains 13 residues. Germline lookup yields CDR1 LGHNA and CDR2 YNFKEQ. The V gene lost 4 bases and the J gene lost 6 bases, with 10 bases spanning the gap. Here the CDR3 reads CASSPEGPNEQFF. Written as DNA, the CDR3 is TGTGCCAGCAGCCCCGAGGGCCCCAATGAGCAGTTCTTC.

V usage is TRBV27 and J usage is TRBJ2-1; D is perhaps TRBD2 (5 bases). This CDR3 comprises 15 residues. Between the trimmed V and J ends, which lost 2 bases and 6 bases, there was a span of 14 bases. Germline lookup yields CDR1 MNHEY and CDR2 SMNVEV (reference sequence). The CDR3 DNA is TGTGCCAGCAGTTTACTCCCTAGCTGGGGCAATGAGCAGTTCTTC. This gives the protein CASSLLPSWGNEQFF.

The rearrangement joins TRBV7-9 to TRBJ2-2; perhaps TRBD1 as D (5 bases). The CDR3 has 14 amino acids. The V gene's germline CDR1 is SEHNR and CDR2 FQNEAQ (reference sequence). The V gene lost 5 bases and the J gene lost 6 bases, with 13 bases spanning the gap. In DNA form, the CDR3 reads TGTGCCAGCAGCGCCAAGGGGTTGTCCGGGGAGCTGTTTTTT. Encoded protein: CASSAKGLSGELFF.

This chain links TRBV6-1 with TRBJ2-7, with TRBD1 identical over 7 bases. J lost 4 bases, V lost 1 base, and 4 bases had no gene match. The CDR3 spans 14 residues. CDR1 and CDR2 from the germline V gene are MNHNS and SASEGT. In nucleotides, the CDR3 is TGTGCCAGCAGTGAAGTCGTCAGGGGGTACGAGCAGTACTTC. Translation: CASSEVVRGYEQYF.

This rearrangement joins TRBV4-1 to TRBJ2-7; 8 positions agree with TRBD2. J lost 4 bases, V lost 4 bases, and 15 bases had no gene match. The CDR3 runs to 17 residues. The germline gives CDR1 MGHRA, CDR2 YSYEKL. The CDR3 here is CASSPWSLAARSYEQYF. The CDR3 nucleotides are TGCGCCAGCAGCCCGTGGTCACTAGCGGCCAGGAGTTACGAGCAGTACTTC.

This clone was counted a single time. The chain links TRBV7-8 to TRBJ2-3; TRBD2 agrees at 7 bases. Looked up from germline, CDR1 is SGHVS and CDR2 is FQNEAQ. This CDR3 has 17 residues. V shed 5 bases, J shed 3 bases, and the junction held 14 bases outside the gene matches. The CDR3 coding sequence is TGTGCCAGCAGCCCACGGCCAATGGCGGGAGTTACAGATACGCAGTATTTT. Translating it yields CASSPRPMAGVTDTQYF.

In its sample, this clone was seen once. The rearrangement joins TRBV6-5 to TRBJ2-7; maybe TRBD2 (5 bases). CDR1 and CDR2 (germline): MNHEY, SVGAGI. The V gene lost 11 bases and the J gene lost 2 bases, with 16 bases spanning the gap. The CDR3 consists of 13 residues. The CDR3 nucleotides are TGTGCCGCCACCCCCGGGGTTCCCTACGAGCAGTACTTC. This sequence encodes CAATPGVPYEQYF.

The genes are TRBV9 and TRBJ2-5, with TRBD2 identical over 12 bases. This CDR3 region has 18 residues. Germline V gene data show CDR1 as SGDLS and CDR2 as YYNGEE. The V gene end was trimmed by 4 bases and the J gene end by 1 base; junction bases not matched to a gene: 11. The DNA of the CDR3 is TGTGCCAGCAGCCCCCCCCTGCTAGCGGGAGGGGGCCAAGAGACCCAGTACTTC. As protein: CASSPPLLAGGGQETQYF.

This clone turned up a few times. The rearrangement joins TRBV12-5 to TRBJ1-1, with a possible D match to TRBD1 (6 bases). The germline CDR1 and CDR2 sequences are LGHNT and FRNRAP. This CDR3 region has 18 residues. V gave up 4 bases and J gave up 1 base, with 22 bases separating them. The CDR3 region is CASGWIVSRGGPNTEAFF. DNA of the CDR3: TGTGCTAGTGGTTGGATAGTCTCCCGGGGGGGGCCGAACACTGAAGCTTTCTTT.

The genes are TRBV19 and TRBJ1-2, with D perhaps matching TRBD1 (6 bases). The length of the CDR3 is 15 residues. From germline, CDR1 is LNHDA and CDR2 SQIVND (reference sequence). The germline V and J ends were trimmed by 3 bases and 4 bases, with 15 bases remaining between them. The CDR3, as DNA: TGTGCCAGTAGTATGTGGGGGCTGGGGGTCTATGGCTACACCTTC. Amino acids: CASSMWGLGVYGYTF.

The chain joins TRBV14 to TRBJ1-1; D is ambiguous. The germline V gene has CDR1 SGHDN and CDR2 FVKESK. The CDR3 spans 11 residues. Trimming took 1 base from V and 6 from J, leaving 3 bases between them. The CDR3 loop is CASSQVAEAFF. For the CDR3, the DNA is TGTGCCAGCAGCCAAGTCGCTGAAGCTTTCTTT.

V gene TRBV18 combines with J gene TRBJ1-2; maybe TRBD1 (5 bases). Trimming removed 8 bases from V and 3 bases from J, with 13 bases in between. The CDR3 is 13 amino acids. Germline CDR1 reads KGHSH; CDR2 reads LQKENI. The CDR3 DNA is TGTGCCAGCCAGCCCGGCAGGGACTATGGCTACACCTTC. This encodes CASQPGRDYGYTF.

This chain joins TRBV4-3 and TRBJ1-3; D not certain. CDR1 is LGHNA, CDR2 YSLEER, per germline. V was clipped by 0 bases and J by 4 bases, with 10 bases between them. CDR3 size: 15 residues. Here the CDR3 DNA reads TGCGCCAGCAGCCAAGATCTGGCAAAGGGAAACACCATATATTTT. It is translated as CASSQDLAKGNTIYF.

The rearrangement joins TRBV7-2 to TRBJ1-2, with D uncertain. Germline CDR1 reads SGHTA; CDR2 reads FQGNSA. V lost 1 base, J lost 1 base, and 7 bases lay in between. CDR3 length: 14 residues. The DNA of the CDR3 is TGTGCCAGCAGCTTAGGGCCGATTAACTATGGCTACACCTTC. Protein sequence: CASSLGPINYGYTF.

The chain carries TRBV9 and TRBJ2-7; D is possibly TRBD2 (5 bases). This CDR3 spans 18 amino acids. V lost 0 bases, J lost 2 bases, and 21 bases lay in between. Germline V CDR1 and CDR2: SGDLS, YYNGEE. CDR3 in amino acids: CASSVAQSDYSPAYEQYF. The DNA of the CDR3 is TGTGCCAGCAGCGTAGCCCAAAGCGACTATTCCCCCGCCTACGAGCAGTACTTC.

The V and J genes are TRBV24-1 and TRBJ1-2; D unclear. CDR1 and CDR2 (germline): KGHDR, SFDVKD. V was pared by 4 bases and J by 2 bases, with 13 bases between. The CDR3 loop spans 15 amino acids. For the CDR3, the DNA is TGTGCCACCAGTGACCCCAGTGGCTTCAACTATGGCTACACCTTC. It is translated as CATSDPSGFNYGYTF.

The chain combines TRBV9 with TRBJ2-1; 12 bases match TRBD2. CDR1 and CDR2 (germline): SGDLS, YYNGEE. Losses at the gene ends were 4 bases for V and 7 bases for J; bases not matched to a gene: 6. There are 15 residues in the CDR3. The CDR3 DNA reads as TGTGCCAGCAGCCCCGATGGGACTAGCGGGAATGAGCAGTTCTTC. The encoded protein is CASSPDGTSGNEQFF.

J is TRBJ1-1 and V is TRBV19, with a weak D call TRBD1 (6 bases). The CDR3 is 16 amino acids. CDR1 LNHDA and CDR2 SQIVND come from the germline V gene (reference sequence). Deletions cut 6 bases from V and 0 bases from J, with 17 bases between. The CDR3: CASRGAPRGMNTEAFF. The CDR3, as DNA: TGTGCCAGTAGGGGGGCACCCCGGGGAATGAACACTGAAGCTTTCTTT.